The entry that follows covers one T cell receptor beta chain sequence. The target antigen is unknown. Assay runs were performed at deep level. The data were produced by immunoSEQ multiplex PCR, yet TCRdb's version contains in-frame clones alone and is incomplete. The table includes millions of clones, more than 85% detected once. The data stem from a study of shared clonotypes between healthy human individuals. Findings and limits, study-wide: Compared with clonotypes that all four donors shared, non-shared clonotypes had lower generation probabilities.

The study enrolled healthy HIV-negative adults without recent acute infections or vaccinations as donors. The CDR3 has 12 amino acids. CDR1 and CDR2 from the germline V gene are SQVTM and ANQGSEA. The V end lost 5 bases, the J end lost 7 bases, and 12 bases lay between the germline ends. This sequence was found in a man aged 18 to 30 in good health. Some clones in this sample may be carry-over from other donors' samples. The V call is TRBV29-1, the J call TRBJ1-5; D is unresolved. What was sequenced was naive CD4+ T cells from PBMCs. Subset indicated: CD45RA+ positively selected. The CDR3 is CSVRAAGQPQHF. CDR3 DNA: TGCAGCGTTCGCGCAGCCGGGCAGCCCCAGCATTTT.